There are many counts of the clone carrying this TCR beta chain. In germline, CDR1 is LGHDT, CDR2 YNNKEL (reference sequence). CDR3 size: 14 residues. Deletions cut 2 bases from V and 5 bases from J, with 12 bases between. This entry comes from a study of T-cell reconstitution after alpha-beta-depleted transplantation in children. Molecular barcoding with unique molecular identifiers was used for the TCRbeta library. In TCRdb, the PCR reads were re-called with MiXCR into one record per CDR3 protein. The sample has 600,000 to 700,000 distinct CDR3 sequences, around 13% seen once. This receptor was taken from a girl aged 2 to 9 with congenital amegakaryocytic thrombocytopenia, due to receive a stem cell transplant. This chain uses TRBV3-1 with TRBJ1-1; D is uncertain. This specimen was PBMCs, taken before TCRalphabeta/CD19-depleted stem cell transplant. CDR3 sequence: CASSQREGGTEAFF. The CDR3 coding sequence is TGTGCCAGCAGCCAAAGAGAGGGAGGGACTGAAGCTTTCTTT.